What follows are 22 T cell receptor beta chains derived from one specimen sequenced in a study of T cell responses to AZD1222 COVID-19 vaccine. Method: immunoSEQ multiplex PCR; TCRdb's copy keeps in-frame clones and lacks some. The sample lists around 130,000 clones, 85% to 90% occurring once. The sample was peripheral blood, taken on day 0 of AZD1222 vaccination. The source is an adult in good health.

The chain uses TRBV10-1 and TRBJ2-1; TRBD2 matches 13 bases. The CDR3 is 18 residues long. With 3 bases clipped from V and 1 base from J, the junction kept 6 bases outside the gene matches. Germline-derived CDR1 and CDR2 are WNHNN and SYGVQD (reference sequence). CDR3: CASSEGLAGALSYNEQFF. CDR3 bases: TGCGCCAGCAGTGAAGGACTAGCGGGGGCCCTATCCTACAATGAGCAGTTCTTC.

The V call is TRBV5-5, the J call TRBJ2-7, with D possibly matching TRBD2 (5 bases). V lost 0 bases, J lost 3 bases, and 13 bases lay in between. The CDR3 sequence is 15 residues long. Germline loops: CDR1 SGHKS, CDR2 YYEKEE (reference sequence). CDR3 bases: TGTGCCAGCAGCTTGGCCTTGGGGAGAGGCTACGAGCAGTACTTC. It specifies CASSLALGRGYEQYF.

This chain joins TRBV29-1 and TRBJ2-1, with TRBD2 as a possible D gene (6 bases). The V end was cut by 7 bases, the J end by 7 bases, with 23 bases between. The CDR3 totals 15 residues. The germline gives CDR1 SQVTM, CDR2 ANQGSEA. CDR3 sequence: CSDPPGVVSVNEQFF. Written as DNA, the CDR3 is TGCAGCGACCCCCCGGGGGTAGTATCGGTTAATGAGCAGTTCTTC.

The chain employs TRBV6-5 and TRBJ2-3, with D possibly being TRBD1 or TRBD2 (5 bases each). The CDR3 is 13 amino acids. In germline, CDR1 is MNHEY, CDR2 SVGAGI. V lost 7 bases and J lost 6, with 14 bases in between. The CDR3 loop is CASMGRALDTQYF. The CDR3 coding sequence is TGTGCCAGCATGGGACGGGCATTGGATACGCAGTATTTT.

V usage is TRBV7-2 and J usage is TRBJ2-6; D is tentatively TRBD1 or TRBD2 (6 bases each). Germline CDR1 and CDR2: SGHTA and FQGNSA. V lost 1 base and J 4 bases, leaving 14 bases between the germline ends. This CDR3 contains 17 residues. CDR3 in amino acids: CASSLGPTGLGANVLTF. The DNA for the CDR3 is TGTGCCAGCAGCTTAGGACCGACAGGACTAGGGGCCAACGTCCTGACTTTC. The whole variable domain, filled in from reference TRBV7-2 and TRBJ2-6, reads GAGVSQSPSNKVTEKGKDVELRCDPISGHTALYWYRQSLGQGLEFLIYFQGNSAPDKSGLPSDRFSAERTGGSVSTLTIQRTQQEDSAVYLCASSLGPTGLGANVLTFGAGSRLTVL.

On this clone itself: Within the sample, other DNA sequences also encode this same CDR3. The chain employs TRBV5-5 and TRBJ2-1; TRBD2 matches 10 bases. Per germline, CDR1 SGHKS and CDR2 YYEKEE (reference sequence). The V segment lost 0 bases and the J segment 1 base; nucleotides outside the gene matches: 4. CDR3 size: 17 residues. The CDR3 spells CASSLVGSGGSYNEQFF. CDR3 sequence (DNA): TGTGCCAGCAGCTTGGTTGGTAGCGGGGGGTCCTACAATGAGCAGTTCTTC.

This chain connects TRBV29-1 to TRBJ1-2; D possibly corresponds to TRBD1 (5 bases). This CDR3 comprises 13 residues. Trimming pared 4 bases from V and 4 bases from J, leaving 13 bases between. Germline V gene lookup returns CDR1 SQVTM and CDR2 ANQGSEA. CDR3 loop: CSVVGQGIYGYTF. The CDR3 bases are TGCAGCGTTGTTGGACAAGGGATCTATGGCTACACCTTC.

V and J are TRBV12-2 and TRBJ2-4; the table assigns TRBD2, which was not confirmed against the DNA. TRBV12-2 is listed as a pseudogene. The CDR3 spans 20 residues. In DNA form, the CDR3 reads TGTGCAAGTCGCTTAGACATTTTCGGTAGCGGGAGAAGCTACAAAAACATTCAGTACTTC. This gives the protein CASRLDIFGSGRSYKNIQYF.

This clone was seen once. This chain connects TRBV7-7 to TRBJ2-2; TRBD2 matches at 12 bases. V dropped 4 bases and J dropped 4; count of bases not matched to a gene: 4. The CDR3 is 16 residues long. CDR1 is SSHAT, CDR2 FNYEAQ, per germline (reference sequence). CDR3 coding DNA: TGTGCCAGCAGCTCGTCGACTAGCGGGAGCACCGGGGAGCTGTTTTTT. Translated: CASSSSTSGSTGELFF.

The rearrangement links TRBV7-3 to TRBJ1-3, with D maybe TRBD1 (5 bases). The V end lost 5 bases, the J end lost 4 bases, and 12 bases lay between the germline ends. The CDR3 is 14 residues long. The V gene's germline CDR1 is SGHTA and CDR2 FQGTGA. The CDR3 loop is CASSPGLSGNTIYF. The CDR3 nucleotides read TGTGCCAGCAGCCCGGGACTGTCCGGAAACACCATATATTTT. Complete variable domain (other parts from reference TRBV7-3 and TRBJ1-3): GAGVSQTPSNKVTEKGKYVELRCDPISGHTALYWYRQSLGQGPEFLIYFQGTGAADDSGLPNDRFFAVRPEGSVSTLKIQRTERGDSAVYLCASSPGLSGNTIYFGEGSWLTVV.

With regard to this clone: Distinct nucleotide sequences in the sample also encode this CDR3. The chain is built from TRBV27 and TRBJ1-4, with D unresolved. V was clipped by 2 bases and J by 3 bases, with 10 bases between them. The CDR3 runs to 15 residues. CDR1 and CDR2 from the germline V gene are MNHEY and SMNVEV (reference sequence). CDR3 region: CASSLQGRSNEKLFF. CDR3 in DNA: TGTGCCAGCAGTTTACAAGGACGGTCTAATGAAAAACTGTTTTTT. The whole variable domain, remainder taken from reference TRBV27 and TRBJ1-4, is EAQVTQNPRYLITVTGKKLTVTCSQNMNHEYMSWYRQDPGLGLRQIYYSMNVEVTDKGDVPEGYKVSRKEKRNFPLILESPSPNQTSLYFCASSLQGRSNEKLFFGSGTQLSVL.

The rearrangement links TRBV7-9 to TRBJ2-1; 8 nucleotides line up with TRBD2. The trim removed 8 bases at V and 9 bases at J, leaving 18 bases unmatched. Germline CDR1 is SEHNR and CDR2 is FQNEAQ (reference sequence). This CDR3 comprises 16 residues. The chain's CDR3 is CASFGSSGPENGEQFF. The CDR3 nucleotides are TGTGCCAGCTTTGGGTCTAGCGGGCCCGAAAACGGTGAGCAGTTCTTC. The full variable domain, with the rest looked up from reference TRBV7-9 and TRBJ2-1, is DTGVSQNPRHKITKRGQNVTFRCDPISEHNRLYWYRQTLGQGPEFLTYFQNEAQLEKSRLLSDRFSAERPKGSFSTLEIQRTEQGDSAMYLCASFGSSGPENGEQFFGPGTRLTVL.

In DNA, the CDR3 is TGTGCCAGCAGTTTTACTAGCGGGAACCAAAACATTCAGTACTTC. Protein product: CASSFTSGNQNIQYF. V and J are TRBV27 and TRBJ2-4, with 10 nucleotides matching TRBD2. The CDR3 runs to 15 residues. With 3 bases clipped from V and 5 bases from J, the junction kept 4 bases outside the gene matches. Germline CDR1 reads MNHEY; CDR2 reads SMNVEV (reference sequence).

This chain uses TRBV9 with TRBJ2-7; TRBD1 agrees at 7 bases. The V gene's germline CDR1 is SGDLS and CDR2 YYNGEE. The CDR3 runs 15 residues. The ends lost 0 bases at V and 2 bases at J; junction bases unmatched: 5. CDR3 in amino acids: CASSVDPTGTYEQYF. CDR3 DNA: TGTGCCAGCAGCGTAGATCCGACAGGGACCTACGAGCAGTACTTC.

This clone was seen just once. CDR3 sequence (DNA): TGCGCCAGCAGCCAAGATCTGGTCCTAGGGGCTCGAGCTAATGAAAAACTGTTTTTT. Its translation is CASSQDLVLGARANEKLFF. V is TRBV4-3 and J is TRBJ1-4; a weak D match, TRBD1 (5 bases). Trimming shortened V by 0 bases and J by 3 bases, and 20 bases separated the two germline ends. This CDR3 region has 19 residues. Germline CDR1 is LGHNA and CDR2 is YSLEER.

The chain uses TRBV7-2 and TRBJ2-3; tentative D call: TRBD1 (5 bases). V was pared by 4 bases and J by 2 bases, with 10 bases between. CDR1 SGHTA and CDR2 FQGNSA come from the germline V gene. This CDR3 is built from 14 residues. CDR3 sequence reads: CASSSQGFTDTQYF. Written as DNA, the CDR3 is TGTGCCAGCAGCTCCCAGGGTTTCACAGATACGCAGTATTTT.

CDR3 in DNA: TGTGCCATCAGTGAAAGGGACCATGGCTACACCTTC. Protein: CAISERDHGYTF. The chain uses TRBV10-3 and TRBJ1-2, with TRBD1 as a possible D gene (5 bases). CDR3 length: 12 amino acids. Germline CDR1 ENHRY, CDR2 SYGVKD. The V and J ends lost 3 bases and 6 bases respectively, with 8 bases between them.

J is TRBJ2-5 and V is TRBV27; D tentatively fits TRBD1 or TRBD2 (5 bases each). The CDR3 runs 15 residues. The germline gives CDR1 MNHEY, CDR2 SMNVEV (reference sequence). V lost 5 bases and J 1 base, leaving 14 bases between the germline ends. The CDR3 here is CASSAAFGAQETQYF. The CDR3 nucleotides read TGTGCCAGCAGTGCCGCATTCGGGGCCCAAGAGACCCAGTACTTC.

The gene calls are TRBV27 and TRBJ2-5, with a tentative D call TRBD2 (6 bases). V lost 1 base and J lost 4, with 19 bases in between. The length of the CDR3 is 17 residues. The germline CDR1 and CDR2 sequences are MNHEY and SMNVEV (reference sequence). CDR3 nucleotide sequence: TGTGCCAGCAGTTTATGGGGATCGGAGGGTGCGTCAGAGACCCAGTACTTC. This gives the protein CASSLWGSEGASETQYF.

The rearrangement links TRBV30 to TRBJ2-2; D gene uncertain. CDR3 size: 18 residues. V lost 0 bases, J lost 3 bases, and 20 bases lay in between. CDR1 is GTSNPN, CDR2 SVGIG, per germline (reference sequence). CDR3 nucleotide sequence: TGTGCCTGGAGTGTTGGCAAGGCAAATGCTTTCTACACCGGGGAGCTGTTTTTT. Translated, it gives CAWSVGKANAFYTGELFF.

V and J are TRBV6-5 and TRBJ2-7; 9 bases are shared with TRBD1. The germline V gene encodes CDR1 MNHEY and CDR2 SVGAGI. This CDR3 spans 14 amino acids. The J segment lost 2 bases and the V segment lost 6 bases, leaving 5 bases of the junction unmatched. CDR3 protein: CASRPGTGTYEQYF. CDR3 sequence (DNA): TGTGCCAGCAGACCCGGGACAGGGACCTACGAGCAGTACTTC.

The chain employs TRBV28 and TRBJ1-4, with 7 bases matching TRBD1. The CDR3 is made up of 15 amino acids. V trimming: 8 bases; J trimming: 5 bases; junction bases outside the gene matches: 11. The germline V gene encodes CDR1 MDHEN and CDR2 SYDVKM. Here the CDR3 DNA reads TGTGCCAGCGGAAAAATACAGGGGTTCAATGAAAAACTGTTTTTT. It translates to CASGKIQGFNEKLFF.